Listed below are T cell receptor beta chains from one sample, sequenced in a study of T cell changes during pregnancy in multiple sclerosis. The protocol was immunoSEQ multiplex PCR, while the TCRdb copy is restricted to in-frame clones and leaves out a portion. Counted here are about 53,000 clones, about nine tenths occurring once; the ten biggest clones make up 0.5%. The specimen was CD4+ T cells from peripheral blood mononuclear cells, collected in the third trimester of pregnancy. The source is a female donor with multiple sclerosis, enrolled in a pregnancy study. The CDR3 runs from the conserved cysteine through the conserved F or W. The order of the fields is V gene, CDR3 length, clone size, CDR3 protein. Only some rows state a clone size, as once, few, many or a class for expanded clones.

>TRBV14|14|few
CASSQRLVANEQFF
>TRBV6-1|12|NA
CASSEAGYGYTF
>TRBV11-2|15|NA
CASSLQGALGTEAFF
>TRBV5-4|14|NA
CASSYQGMDDEAFF
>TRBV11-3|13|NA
CASSLVRNTEAFF
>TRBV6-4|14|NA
CASSEQGGNTEAFF
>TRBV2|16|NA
CASSPNMGQGLEPQHF
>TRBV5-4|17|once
CASSRRETGALRNTIYF
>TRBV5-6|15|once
CASSRDRVLVGELFF
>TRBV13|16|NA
CASSGWGGRMKNIQYF
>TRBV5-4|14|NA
CASSPDTYNSPLHF
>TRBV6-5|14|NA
CASTRGASGNTIYF
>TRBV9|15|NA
CASSVGDISNQPQHF
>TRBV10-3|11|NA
CATSGANVLTF
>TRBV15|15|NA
CATSKRGLGVNIQYF
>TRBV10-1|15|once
CASSEGDGIGSPLHF
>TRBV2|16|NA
CASSEGPGGSGNTIYF
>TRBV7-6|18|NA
CASSPRVKDSALHNEQFF
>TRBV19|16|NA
CASSTAGQGKNSPLHF
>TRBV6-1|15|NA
CASSEGQGSTDTQYF